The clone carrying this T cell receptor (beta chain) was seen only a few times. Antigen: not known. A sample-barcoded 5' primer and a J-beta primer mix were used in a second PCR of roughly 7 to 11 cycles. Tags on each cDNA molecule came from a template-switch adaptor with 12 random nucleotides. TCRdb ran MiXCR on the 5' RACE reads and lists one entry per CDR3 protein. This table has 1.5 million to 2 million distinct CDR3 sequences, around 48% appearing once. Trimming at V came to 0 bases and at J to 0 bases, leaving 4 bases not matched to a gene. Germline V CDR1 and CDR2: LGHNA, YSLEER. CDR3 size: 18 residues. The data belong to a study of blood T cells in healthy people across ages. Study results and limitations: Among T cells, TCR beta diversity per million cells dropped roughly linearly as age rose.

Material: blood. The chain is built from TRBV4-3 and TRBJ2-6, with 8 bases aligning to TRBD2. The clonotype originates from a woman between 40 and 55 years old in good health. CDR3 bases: TGCGCCAGCAGCCAAGATCCCGCGGGGGGCTCTGGGGCCAACGTCCTGACTTTC. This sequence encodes CASSQDPAGGSGANVLTF.